These 25 T cell receptor beta chains were all obtained from the same sample, sequenced in a study of shared clonotypes between healthy human individuals. The repertoire was sequenced with immunoSEQ multiplex PCR; TCRdb's copy has only in-frame clones and lacks some. The sample has millions of clones; about 95% are singletons. The sequenced sample was naive CD4+ T cells sorted from blood. The subset was: CD45RA+ positively selected. These TCRs come from a man between 18 and 35 years old in good health.

The V gene is TRBV19, the J gene TRBJ2-7; D not resolved. Germline CDR1 and CDR2: LNHDA and SQIVND (reference sequence). CDR3 length: 11 amino acids. V was trimmed by 6 bases and J by 7 bases, leaving 10 bases between them. The CDR3, as DNA: TGTGCCAGTAGCGCCGCCTTGGAGCAGTACTTC. Its protein product is CASSAALEQYF.

Notes on this clone: This sample includes further DNA sequences coding for the same CDR3. This chain connects TRBV19 to TRBJ1-1; 10 nucleotides align to TRBD1. The CDR3 runs 14 residues. V was pared by 4 bases and J by 3 bases, with 2 bases of the junction left unmatched. CDR1 and CDR2 (germline): LNHDA, SQIVND (reference sequence). The CDR3 nucleotides are TGTGCCAGTAGTAGGGACAGGGGTCACACTGAAGCTTTCTTT. Amino acid sequence: CASSRDRGHTEAFF.

This clone was seen a few times. CDR3 sequence reads: CASSPGGGRCYSNQPQHF. CDR3 DNA sequence: TGTGCCAGCTCACCAGGGGGGGGGCGGTGTTATAGCAATCAGCCCCAGCATTTT. The genes are TRBV18 and TRBJ1-5; weak D call: TRBD1 (6 bases). Germline V lookup: CDR1 KGHSH, CDR2 LQKENI. The CDR3 extends over 18 amino acids. Deletions cut 2 bases from V and 0 bases from J, with 17 bases between.

The chain links TRBV7-9 to TRBJ2-2, with D possibly being TRBD1 (6 bases). Germline CDR1 is SEHNR and CDR2 is FQNEAQ (reference sequence). Trimming stripped 1 base from V and 0 bases from J, with 15 bases between. This CDR3 region has 18 residues. The CDR3 protein is CASSLGTGQSANTGELFF. The DNA for the CDR3 is TGTGCCAGCAGCTTAGGAACTGGACAGTCCGCGAACACCGGGGAGCTGTTTTTT.

The chain carries TRBV5-1 and TRBJ2-2; 7 positions agree with TRBD2. The germline gives CDR1 SGHRS, CDR2 YFSETQ. V trimming: 3 bases; J trimming: 1 base; junction bases outside the gene matches: 3. This CDR3 spans 15 amino acids. The CDR3 loop is CASSSGGGNTGELFF. CDR3 in DNA: TGCGCCAGCAGCTCAGGCGGGGGGAACACCGGGGAGCTGTTTTTT.

The chain uses TRBV5-1 and TRBJ2-1; 9 nucleotides agree with TRBD1. V shed 4 bases, J shed 7 bases, and the junction held 6 bases outside the gene matches. In germline, CDR1 is SGHRS, CDR2 YFSETQ. This CDR3 spans 14 amino acids. CDR3 amino acids: CASSRDRAWNEQFF. For the CDR3, the DNA is TGCGCCAGCAGCCGGGACAGGGCCTGGAATGAGCAGTTCTTC.

The rearrangement uses TRBV7-6 and TRBJ1-4; 7 bases map to TRBD1. V was clipped by 4 bases and J by 7 bases; unmatched bases: 15. CDR3 length equals 17 residues. Germline CDR1 SGHVS, CDR2 FNYEAQ. This chain's CDR3 is CASSSRTAGGAPEKLFF. The CDR3 coding sequence is TGTGCCAGCAGCTCTAGGACCGCAGGGGGTGCTCCTGAAAAACTGTTTTTT.

The chain uses TRBV10-3 and TRBJ1-2; 10 bases line up with TRBD1. The V gene end was trimmed by 7 bases and the J gene end by 2 bases; junction bases not matched to a gene: 7. This CDR3 is 15 amino acids long. Germline-derived CDR1 and CDR2 are ENHRY and SYGVKD. As DNA, the CDR3 is TGTGCCATCACTGTTGACAGGGGGCCGAACTATGGCTACACCTTC. This sequence encodes CAITVDRGPNYGYTF.

This clone was detected once. The chain has TRBV6-1 and TRBJ1-1; weak D call: TRBD1 (5 bases). Trimming left V 5 bases short and J 3 bases short, with 16 bases between. The V gene's germline CDR1 is MNHNS and CDR2 SASEGT. This CDR3 has 15 residues. The CDR3 coding sequence is TGTGCCAGCAGTCTATCCAACGGGGGGTACACTGAAGCTTTCTTT. This translates into CASSLSNGGYTEAFF.

The V call is TRBV28, the J call TRBJ2-2, with D perhaps TRBD1 or TRBD2 (6 bases each). Deletions cut 10 bases from V and 1 base from J, with 13 bases between. The germline V gene encodes CDR1 MDHEN and CDR2 SYDVKM. CDR3 size: 14 residues. The CDR3: CATKEGGNTGELFF. In DNA, the CDR3 is TGTGCCACCAAAGAGGGGGGGAACACCGGGGAGCTGTTTTTT.

The chain joins TRBV11-2 to TRBJ1-4; D may be TRBD1 (6 bases). Germline CDR1 reads SGHAT; CDR2 reads FQNNGV. The length of the CDR3 is 15 residues. The V end was cut by 4 bases, the J end by 3 bases, with 12 bases between. This chain's CDR3 is CASSSGQLPNEKLFF. DNA for the CDR3: TGTGCCAGCAGCTCCGGACAGCTCCCTAATGAAAAACTGTTTTTT.

V is TRBV7-8 and J is TRBJ1-6; D gene ambiguous. V was shortened by 5 bases and J by 13 bases, with 9 bases between the two germline ends. CDR3 length: 11 amino acids. Per germline, CDR1 SGHVS and CDR2 FQNEAQ. CDR3 amino acids: CASSPGGPLHF. The DNA for the CDR3 is TGTGCCAGCAGCCCCGGCGGGCCCCTCCACTTT.

V is TRBV29-1 and J is TRBJ1-1, with no clear D. Germline assignment: CDR1 SQVTM and CDR2 ANQGSEA. The V end was cut by 6 bases, the J end by 6 bases, with 14 bases between. The CDR3 extends over 12 amino acids. In DNA, the CDR3 is TGCAGCGTCTTTACTCAGAGCGCTGAAGCTTTCTTT. Protein sequence: CSVFTQSAEAFF.

The chain recombines TRBV6-5 with TRBJ2-5; 10 bases agree with TRBD2. CDR1 is MNHEY and CDR2 is SVGAGI in the germline V gene. V shed 9 bases and J 5 bases; nucleotides not matched to a gene: 12. The CDR3 has 15 amino acids. In DNA, the CDR3 is TGTGCCAGTGCGTCGCTAGCGGGAGTGAGGGAGACCCAGTACTTC. It specifies CASASLAGVRETQYF.

This clone has a single count. The rearrangement uses TRBV10-3 and TRBJ1-1, with a tentative D call TRBD1 (6 bases). Germline-derived CDR1 and CDR2 are ENHRY and SYGVKD. CDR3 size: 14 residues. Trimming stripped 4 bases from V and 6 bases from J, with 15 bases between. CDR3 in DNA: TGTGCCATCAGTGCGGGTGGGGGCTGGGCTGAAGCTTTCTTT. Translated: CAISAGGGWAEAFF.

The chain recombines TRBV5-1 with TRBJ1-5; no clear D. Germline CDR1 is SGHRS and CDR2 is YFSETQ. Trimming left V 0 bases short and J 3 bases short, with 10 bases between. This CDR3 has 15 amino acids. CDR3 nucleotides: TGCGCCAGCAGCTTGGAGGGCAGAGCCAATCAGCCCCAGCATTTT. The encoded protein is CASSLEGRANQPQHF. The variable domain in full, completed from reference TRBV5-1 and TRBJ1-5, reads KAGVTQTPRYLIKTRGQQVTLSCSPISGHRSVSWYQQTPGQGLQFLFEYFSETQRNKGNFPGRFSGRQFSNSRSEMNVSTLELGDSALYLCASSLEGRANQPQHFGDGTRLSIL.

The rearrangement uses TRBV29-1 and TRBJ1-1; 10 bases agree with TRBD1. The CDR3 length is 13 residues. V gave up 5 bases and J gave up 1 base; unmatched junction bases: 1. The V gene's germline CDR1 is SQVTM and CDR2 ANQGSEA. The CDR3 region has the DNA TGCAGCGTTCGGGACAGGGGGAACACTGAAGCTTTCTTT. Residues: CSVRDRGNTEAFF.

As regards this clone: At one of its ends the junction is not consistent with the germline gene, which may arise from a read error. V is TRBV5-4 and J is TRBJ2-3, with 7 bases aligning to TRBD2. CDR3 length: 16 amino acids. Per the germline V gene, CDR1 is SGHNT and CDR2 is YYREEE (reference sequence). DNA of the CDR3: TGTGCCAACAGCCCCCCTCCCGCTAGCGGCCCCGATACGCAGTCTTTT. Protein product: CANSPPPASGPDTQSF.

The gene calls are TRBV7-2 and TRBJ2-5; TRBD2 matches at 11 bases. Germline-derived CDR1 and CDR2 are SGHTA and FQGNSA. Trimming took 3 bases from V and 5 from J; bases not matched to a gene: 5. The CDR3 covers 15 residues. The CDR3 is CASSFYSGRGETQYF. The CDR3 coding sequence is TGTGCCAGCAGCTTTTATAGCGGGAGGGGGGAGACCCAGTACTTC. The whole variable domain, filled in from reference TRBV7-2 and TRBJ2-5, reads GAGVSQSPSNKVTEKGKDVELRCDPISGHTALYWYRQSLGQGLEFLIYFQGNSAPDKSGLPSDRFSAERTGGSVSTLTIQRTQQEDSAVYLCASSFYSGRGETQYFGPGTRLLVL.

On this clone itself: The sample holds other DNA sequences that translate to the same CDR3. The chain has TRBV30 and TRBJ1-2, with a tentative D call TRBD1 (5 bases). The CDR3 runs to 12 residues. Germline V gene data show CDR1 as GTSNPN and CDR2 as SVGIG (reference sequence). Trimming removed 3 bases at V and 5 bases at J, with 10 bases between. The CDR3, as DNA: TGTGCCTGGAGCGGGGGGAATTATGGCTACACCTTC. This translates into CAWSGGNYGYTF.

The chain links TRBV7-8 to TRBJ1-1; D ambiguous. CDR3 length equals 14 residues. Germline CDR1 reads SGHVS; CDR2 reads FQNEAQ. The V and J ends lost 5 bases and 0 bases respectively, with 10 bases between them. CDR3 loop: CASSVVGLNTEAFF. In nucleotides, the CDR3 is TGTGCCAGCAGCGTAGTAGGCTTGAACACTGAAGCTTTCTTT.

CDR3 region: CASSPLREGDNEQFF. As DNA, the CDR3 is TGTGCCAGCAGCCCCTTGAGGGAAGGGGATAATGAGCAGTTCTTC. The genes are TRBV7-2 and TRBJ2-1; D might be TRBD1 or TRBD2, each matching 5 bases. The V and J ends lost 5 bases and 7 bases respectively, with 18 bases between them. CDR3 length equals 15 residues. CDR1 is SGHTA, CDR2 FQGNSA, per germline.

The V gene is TRBV2, the J gene TRBJ1-1, with 10 bases matching TRBD1. The J segment lost 7 bases and the V segment lost 6 bases, leaving 8 bases of the junction unmatched. In germline, CDR1 is SNHLY, CDR2 FYNNEI. The CDR3 runs 14 residues. CDR3 residues: CASRRGQGGNEAFF. DNA of the CDR3: TGTGCCAGCAGGAGAGGACAGGGGGGTAATGAAGCTTTCTTT.

This clone occurred a few times. The rearrangement joins TRBV27 to TRBJ1-4, with 7 bases identical to TRBD1. The J segment lost 10 bases and the V segment lost 2 bases, leaving 4 bases of the junction unmatched. Per the germline V gene, CDR1 is MNHEY and CDR2 is SMNVEV (reference sequence). The CDR3 is made up of 13 amino acids. The CDR3: CASSLDRAGKLFF. CDR3 nucleotide sequence: TGTGCCAGCAGTTTAGACAGGGCAGGAAAACTGTTTTTT.

The chain is built from TRBV28 and TRBJ1-1; D is uncertain. CDR3 length: 13 residues. V lost 7 bases and J lost 0, with 9 bases in between. Germline V gene lookup returns CDR1 MDHEN and CDR2 SYDVKM. The CDR3: CASIKSLNTEAFF. CDR3 sequence (DNA): TGTGCCAGCATAAAGAGTTTGAACACTGAAGCTTTCTTT.